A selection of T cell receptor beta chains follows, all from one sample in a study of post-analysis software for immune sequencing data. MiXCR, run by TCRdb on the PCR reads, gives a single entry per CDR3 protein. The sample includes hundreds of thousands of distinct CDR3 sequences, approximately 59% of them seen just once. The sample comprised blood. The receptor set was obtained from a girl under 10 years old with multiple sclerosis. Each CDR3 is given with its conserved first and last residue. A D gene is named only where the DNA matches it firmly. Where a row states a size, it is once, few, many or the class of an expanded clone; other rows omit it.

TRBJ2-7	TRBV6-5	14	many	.	CASSRTGDSYEQYF	TGTGCCAGCAGCCGTACAGGAGACTCCTACGAGCAGTACTTC
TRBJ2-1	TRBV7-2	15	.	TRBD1	CASSFDRGLHDGQFF	TGTGCCAGCAGCTTTGATAGGGGGCTCCACGATGGGCAGTTCTTC
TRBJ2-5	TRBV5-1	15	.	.	CASRTVFQGQETQYF	TGCGCCAGCAGGACCGTTTTCCAGGGGCAAGAGACCCAGTACTTC
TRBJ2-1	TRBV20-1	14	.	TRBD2	CSAKGGRSWDEQFF	TGCAGTGCTAAGGGCGGGAGGTCATGGGATGAGCAGTTCTTC
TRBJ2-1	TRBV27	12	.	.	CASSSPLFEQFF	TGTGCCAGCAGTTCCCCCCTTTTTGAGCAGTTCTTC
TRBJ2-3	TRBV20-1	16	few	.	CSARTGKMSSTDTQYF	TGCAGTGCTAGAACGGGAAAAATGTCTAGCACAGATACGCAGTATTTT
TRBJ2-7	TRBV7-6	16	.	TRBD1	CASSRVTGGLSYEQYF	TGTGCCAGCAGCCGGGTCACAGGGGGCCTCTCCTACGAGCAGTACTTC
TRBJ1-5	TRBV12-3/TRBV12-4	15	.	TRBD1	CASSTGTGSAQPQHF	TGTGCCAGCAGTACCGGGACAGGGAGCGCTCAGCCCCAGCATTTT
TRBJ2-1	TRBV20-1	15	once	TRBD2	CSARLAGQKNNEQFF	TGCAGTGCTAGGCTAGCGGGACAAAAGAACAATGAGCAGTTCTTC
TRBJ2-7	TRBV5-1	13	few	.	CASSLVGSDEQYF	TGCGCCAGCAGCTTGGTAGGGAGCGACGAGCAGTACTTC
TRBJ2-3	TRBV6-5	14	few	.	CASSYRSVTDTQYF	TGTGCCAGCAGTTACCGTAGTGTGACAGATACGCAGTATTTT
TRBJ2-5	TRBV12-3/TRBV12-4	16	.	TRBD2	CASSLPGGSGSETQYF	TGTGCCAGCAGTTTGCCAGGGGGTAGCGGGAGTGAGACCCAGTACTTC
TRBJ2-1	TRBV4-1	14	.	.	CASSQVTGIHEQFF	TGCGCCAGCAGCCAAGTCACAGGGATTCATGAGCAGTTCTTC
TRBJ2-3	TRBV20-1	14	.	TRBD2	CSALTSGSADTQYF	TGCAGTGCTCTAACTAGCGGGAGTGCGGATACGCAGTATTTT
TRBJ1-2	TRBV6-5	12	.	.	CASSHNNYGYTF	TGTGCCAGCAGCCATAATAACTATGGCTACACCTTC
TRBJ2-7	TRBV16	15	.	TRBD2	CASSQSRGGPGEQYF	TGTGCCAGCAGCCAATCCCGGGGGGGACCGGGCGAGCAGTACTTC
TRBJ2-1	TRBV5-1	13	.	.	CASSPVSSNEQFF	TGCGCCAGCAGCCCGGTCAGCTCCAATGAGCAGTTCTTC
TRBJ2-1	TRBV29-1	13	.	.	CSVEEAVYNEQFF	TGCAGCGTTGAAGAGGCCGTCTACAATGAGCAGTTCTTC
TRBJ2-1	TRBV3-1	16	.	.	CASSQDSWSSYNEQFF	TGTGCCAGCAGCCAAGATTCGTGGAGCTCCTACAATGAGCAGTTCTTC
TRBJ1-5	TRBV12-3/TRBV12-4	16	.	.	CASSWRQVDSNQPQHF	TGTGCCAGCAGTTGGAGACAGGTTGATAGCAATCAGCCCCAGCATTTT
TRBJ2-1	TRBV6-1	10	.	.	CASSAPGQFF	TGTGCCAGCAGTGCCCCCGGTCAGTTCTTC
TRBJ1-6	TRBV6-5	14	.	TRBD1	CASSRQGYNSPLHF	TGTGCCAGCAGTCGACAGGGTTATAATTCACCCCTCCACTTT